The 12 T cell receptor beta chains reported below all come from one sample, sequenced in a study of immune characteristics of hereditary and idiopathic chronic pancreatitis. Sequenced by immunoSEQ multiplex PCR; TCRdb stores in-frame clones only, minus some. The table shows around 9,000 clones, with around 79% occurring only once. Chronic pancreatitis tissue was collected during total pancreatectomy with islet autotransplantation. The sequencing input was pancreas tissue with idiopathic chronic pancreatitis. The receptors derive from a human donor with chronic pancreatitis.

In DNA, the CDR3 is TGTGCCAGCAGTTTAGGGGGACTAGCGGGGAACACAGATACGCAGTATTTT. It is translated as CASSLGGLAGNTDTQYF. V is TRBV28 and J is TRBJ2-3; TRBD2 matches at 13 bases. This CDR3 region has 17 residues. Per the germline V gene, CDR1 is MDHEN and CDR2 is SYDVKM. V was pared by 2 bases and J by 2 bases, with 4 bases of the junction left unmatched.

The gene calls are TRBV14 and TRBJ1-2; a possible D gene is TRBD1 (6 bases). V lost 4 bases and J 6 bases, leaving 12 bases between the germline ends. Per germline, CDR1 SGHDN and CDR2 FVKESK. CDR3 size: 13 residues. CDR3: CASSPWTANGYTF. CDR3 bases: TGTGCCAGCAGCCCTTGGACAGCCAATGGCTACACCTTC.

V usage is TRBV9 and J usage is TRBJ2-3; D might be TRBD2 (6 bases). The germline V gene encodes CDR1 SGDLS and CDR2 YYNGEE. The V gene lost 0 bases and the J gene lost 3 bases, with 11 bases spanning the gap. There are 15 residues in the CDR3. CDR3 amino acids: CASSVVAAETDTQYF. In DNA form, the CDR3 reads TGTGCCAGCAGCGTAGTAGCGGCCGAGACAGATACGCAGTATTTT.

The chain joins TRBV19 to TRBJ1-1; D is unclear. The CDR3 totals 15 residues. Trimming pared 2 bases from V and 7 bases from J, leaving 17 bases between. The V gene's germline CDR1 is LNHDA and CDR2 SQIVND (reference sequence). The DNA of the CDR3 is TGTGCCAGTAGTATAAGTTACAGAGCCCTCAATGAAGCTTTCTTT. Protein sequence: CASSISYRALNEAFF.

V gene TRBV6-4 combines with J gene TRBJ2-1, with TRBD1 identical over 8 bases. This CDR3 comprises 15 residues. Trimming took 8 bases from V and 0 from J; bases not matched to a gene: 6. Germline V gene lookup returns CDR1 MRHNA and CDR2 SNTAGT. The CDR3 DNA sequence: TGTGCCAGCGGTTCTCAGGGGGCCTCCTACAATGAGCAGTTCTTC. Encoded protein: CASGSQGASYNEQFF.

The chain recombines TRBV24-1 with TRBJ2-1; 11 bases agree with TRBD2. V trimming: 3 bases; J trimming: 8 bases; junction bases outside the gene matches: 8. This CDR3 has 16 amino acids. Germline CDR1 reads KGHDR; CDR2 reads SFDVKD. The CDR3 DNA sequence: TGTGCCACCAGTGATGGCTTAGCGGGGGGGCCCGATGAGCAGTTCTTC. The encoded protein is CATSDGLAGGPDEQFF.

The V and J genes are TRBV3-1 (or the pseudogene TRBV3-2) and TRBJ2-7; 12 nucleotides agree with TRBD2. The CDR3 sequence is 14 residues long. V lost 5 bases and J lost 7; bases outside the gene matches: 6. The germline V gene encodes CDR1 LGHDT and CDR2 YNNKEL (reference sequence). The CDR3 spells CASSAGTSGLEQYF. The CDR3, as DNA: TGTGCCAGCAGCGCCGGGACTAGCGGGCTTGAGCAGTACTTC.

The rearrangement joins TRBV27 to TRBJ2-7, with TRBD1 identical over 7 bases. V gave up 4 bases and J gave up 4 bases; unmatched junction bases: 10. This CDR3 spans 15 amino acids. Germline V gene sequence: CDR1 MNHEY, CDR2 SMNVEV (reference sequence). The CDR3 DNA reads TGTGCCAGCAGTTACCGACAGGGTGTACCTTACGAGCAGTACGTC. This codes for CASSYRQGVPYEQYV.

This clone was seen a few times. The CDR3 DNA is TGTGCCAGCAGTTTGACTAGCGGGGTGTCAGATACGCAGTATTTT. Its protein product is CASSLTSGVSDTQYF. The chain recombines TRBV27 with TRBJ2-3; 11 positions agree with TRBD2. The CDR3 has 15 amino acids. J lost 4 bases, V lost 3 bases, and 3 bases had no gene match. CDR1 and CDR2 from the germline V gene are MNHEY and SMNVEV (reference sequence).

The chain has TRBV4-3 and TRBJ2-7; 9 bases align to TRBD1. The CDR3 contains 16 residues. Germline CDR1 and CDR2: LGHNA and YSLEER. The trim removed 2 bases at V and 1 base at J, leaving 6 bases unmatched. CDR3 sequence: CASSQRWDRDSYEQYF. Here the CDR3 DNA reads TGCGCCAGCAGCCAAAGGTGGGACAGGGATTCCTACGAGCAGTACTTC.

The chain joins TRBV14 to TRBJ2-5; D may be TRBD1 (7 bases). CDR1 and CDR2 from the germline V gene are SGHDN and FVKESK. V was trimmed by 3 bases and J by 3 bases, leaving 14 bases between them. CDR3 size: 15 residues. CDR3 sequence reads: CASSHLLRGEETQYF. In DNA, the CDR3 is TGTGCCAGCAGCCACCTGCTCAGGGGGGAAGAGACCCAGTACTTC.

The chain combines TRBV10-3 with TRBJ2-2, with D possibly TRBD2 on 7 matching bases. The CDR3 is 16 residues long. V was clipped by 4 bases and J by 1 base, with 13 bases between them. Germline assignment: CDR1 ENHRY and CDR2 SYGVKD. CDR3 region: CAISGAGAMNTGELFF. Here the CDR3 DNA reads TGTGCCATCAGTGGCGCGGGGGCCATGAACACCGGGGAGCTGTTTTTT.